This T cell receptor (beta chain) was identified in a study of blood T cells in healthy people across ages. The table lists this clonotype with many counts. Its specificity is unknown. Then a second PCR, running roughly 7 to 12 cycles, was carried out with a sample-barcoded 5' primer and a J-beta primer mix. TCRdb re-called the 5' RACE reads through MiXCR, storing one row per CDR3 protein. The sample comprises about 620,000 distinct CDR3 sequences, about 51% of which are singletons, and about 14% rests with the top ten. CDR3 length: 13 residues. Trimming removed 2 bases from V and 10 bases from J, with 12 bases in between. Germline V gene sequence: CDR1 SGHTA, CDR2 FQGNSA. Broader study findings: The authors considered diversity estimates from one million T cells to be underestimates. Naive T cell percentage showed a strong correlation with TCR beta diversity. Among T cells, TCR beta diversity per million cells dropped roughly linearly as age rose.

This clonotype was sampled from a woman older than 75 in good health. Source material: blood. The genes are TRBV7-2 and TRBJ2-1, with D maybe TRBD1 (6 bases). CDR3 amino acids: CASSLFGQGEQFF. The CDR3 DNA follows: TGTGCCAGCAGCTTATTCGGCCAGGGGGAGCAGTTCTTC.